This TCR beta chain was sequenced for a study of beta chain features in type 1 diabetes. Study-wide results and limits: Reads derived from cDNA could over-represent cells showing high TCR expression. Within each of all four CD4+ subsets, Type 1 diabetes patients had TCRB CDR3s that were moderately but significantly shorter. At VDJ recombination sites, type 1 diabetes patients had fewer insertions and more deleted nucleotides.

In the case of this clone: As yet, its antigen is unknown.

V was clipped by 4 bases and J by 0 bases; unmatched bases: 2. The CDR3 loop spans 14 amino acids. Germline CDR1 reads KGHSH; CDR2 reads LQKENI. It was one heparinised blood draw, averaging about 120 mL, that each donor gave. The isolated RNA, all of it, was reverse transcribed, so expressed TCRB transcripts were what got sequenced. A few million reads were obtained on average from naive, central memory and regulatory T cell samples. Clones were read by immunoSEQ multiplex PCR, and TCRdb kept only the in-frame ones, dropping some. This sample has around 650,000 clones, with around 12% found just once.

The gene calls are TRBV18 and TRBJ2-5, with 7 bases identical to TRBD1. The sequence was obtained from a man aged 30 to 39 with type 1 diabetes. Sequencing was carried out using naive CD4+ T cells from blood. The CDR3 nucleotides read TGTGCCAGCTCACAACAGGGGTACCAAGAGACCCAGTACTTC. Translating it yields CASSQQGYQETQYF. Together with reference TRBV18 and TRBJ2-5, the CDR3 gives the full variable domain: NAGVMQNPRHLVRRRGQEARLRCSPMKGHSHVYWYRQLPEEGLKFMVYLQKENIIDESGMPKERFSAEFPKEGPSILRIQQVVRGDSAAYFCASSQQGYQETQYFGPGTRLLVL.